This T cell receptor (beta chain) is from a study of blood T cell repertoires in COVID-19. This CDR3 has 16 residues. The J segment lost 0 bases and the V segment lost 6 bases, leaving 8 bases of the junction unmatched. The germline gives CDR1 MDHEN, CDR2 SYDVKM. The repertoire was sequenced with immunoSEQ multiplex PCR; TCRdb's copy has only in-frame clones and lacks some. The table shows 300,000 to 450,000 clones, with 87% occurring only once. This chain joins TRBV28 and TRBJ1-3, with TRBD1 matching 7 bases. Sequencing was performed on PBMCs or T cells enriched from blood (not recorded which). The sequence was obtained from a man between 40 and 49 years old in a cohort exposed to, infected with or recovered from COVID-19 (not recorded which). CDR3 bases: TGTGCCAGCAGGGCCTTACAGGGGTACTCTGGAAACACCATATATTTT. It is translated as CASRALQGYSGNTIYF.